This TCR beta chain is from a study of T cells after yellow fever vaccination (dated by TCRdb to between 2018 and 2021). About the investigation overall: The SMART-Seq v4 Ultra Low Input RNA kit was used to prepare libraries from fractions with low cell numbers. To follow T-cell clones before and after primary and booster YFV17D yellow fever vaccination, bulk TCR alpha and beta repertoires were sequenced over time. Two healthy male donors, one aged 18 to 29 and one aged 30 to 40 years, were included in the cohort. Blood was collected at multiple timepoints before and after primary and secondary immunization, and bulk PBMC replicates and cell subsets were isolated. What the study reported, not specific to this receptor: The secondary T-cell response was weaker than the primary response but faster, peaking on day 5 instead of day 15. Because abundant contaminating clonotypes from the bulk population could be contained in FACS-sorted repertoires, computational filtering was required. After the booster, most of the clones that had expanded following primary vaccination were detected again (almost 98% of CD4 and 80% to 90% of CD8), which suggests that memory was broadly maintained. Because the study included only a couple of donors, the extent to which the findings can be generalized is limited. A small fraction of clonotypes appeared in both the CD4 and CD8 compartments, likely as a result of convergent recombination.

TCR cDNA was made using 5'RACE template switching, a step that added a universal primer site and unique molecular identifiers. Priming for cDNA synthesis came from both the TCR alpha and TCR beta constant segments. Two PCR steps were used to amplify libraries, with sample barcodes and sequencing adapters being added in the second step. Libraries were sequenced on Illumina HiSeq 2500 (2x100 bp) or NovaSeq (2x150 bp). Per the authors' processing: MIGEC was used to demultiplex reads and collapse the reads into UMI consensus sequences, and MiXCR was used for V(D)J alignment. Clonotypes responding to the vaccine were identified with edgeR on replicate PBMC samples, with the criteria of FDR below 0.01 and a log2 fold change above 5 up to day 15. Bulk clonotypes were assigned CD4 or CD8 identity according to which sequenced CD4 or CD8 repertoire held them at higher abundance. The raw public data were reprocessed by TCRdb itself: fastp quality trimming at Q25, MiXCR clonotype calling, in-frame beta chains only. Each entry merges the rows of one CDR3 protein and shows their most common DNA and genes. The V and J calls and clone size are TCRdb's, not the authors'. The sample table shows some 670,000 distinct CDR3 sequences, and approximately 13% are seen once. 14% to 15% of the sample comes from the top ten.

As encoded in the germline V gene, CDR1 is KGHSH while CDR2 is LQKENI. Including cysteine and phenylalanine, the CDR3 has 13 amino acids. The only DNA kept is the CDR3, 39 bases in frame from the first base. V is cut by 6 bases and J by 3 bases, and the space between the germline ends is 12 bases. In this sample, this clonotype turned up many times. Its antigen remains undetermined. Base-call qualities are not available, and no considerably larger clone is one nucleotide away. The label giving this sample's treatment or condition can be read as: live attenuated yellow fever vaccine strain. At each blood-draw timepoint, two biological replicates of bulk PBMCs were obtained. PBMCs were isolated from peripheral blood using a standard Ficoll-Paque protocol. RNA was extracted with TriZol from bulk PBMCs, CD4 and CD8 fractions, and dextramer-positive and dextramer-negative fractions.

The specimen comprised PBMCs, sampled on the day of the yellow fever booster vaccination. This receptor chain uses TRBV18 and TRBJ2-7; no confident D gene assignment can be made. The sequence was collected from a man aged 25 to 40 who received the YFV17D yellow fever vaccine. The nucleotide sequence reads as follows: TGTGCCAGCTCCCCCCAGGCTCTCTACGAGCAGTACTTC. Its product reads: CASSPQALYEQYF. With all but the CDR3 taken from the reference TRBV18 and TRBJ2-7 genes, the full variable domain is: NAGVMQNPRHLVRRRGQEARLRCSPMKGHSHVYWYRQLPEEGLKFMVYLQKENIIDESGMPKERFSAEFPKEGPSILRIQQVVRGDSAAYFCASSPQALYEQYFGPGTRLTVT.